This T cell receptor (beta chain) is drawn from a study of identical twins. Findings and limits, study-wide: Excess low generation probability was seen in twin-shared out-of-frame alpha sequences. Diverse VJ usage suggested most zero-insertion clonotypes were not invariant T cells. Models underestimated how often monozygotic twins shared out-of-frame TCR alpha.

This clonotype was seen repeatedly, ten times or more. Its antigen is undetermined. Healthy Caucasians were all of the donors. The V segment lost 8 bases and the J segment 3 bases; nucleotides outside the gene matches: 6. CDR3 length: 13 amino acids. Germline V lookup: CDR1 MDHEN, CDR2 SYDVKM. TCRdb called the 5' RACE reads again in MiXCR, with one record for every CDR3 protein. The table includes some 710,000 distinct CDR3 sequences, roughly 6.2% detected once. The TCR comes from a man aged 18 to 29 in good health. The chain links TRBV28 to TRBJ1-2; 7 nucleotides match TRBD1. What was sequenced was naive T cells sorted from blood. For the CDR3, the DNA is TGTGCCAGCCGCGGGACAGATCACTATGGCTACACCTTC. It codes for CASRGTDHYGYTF.